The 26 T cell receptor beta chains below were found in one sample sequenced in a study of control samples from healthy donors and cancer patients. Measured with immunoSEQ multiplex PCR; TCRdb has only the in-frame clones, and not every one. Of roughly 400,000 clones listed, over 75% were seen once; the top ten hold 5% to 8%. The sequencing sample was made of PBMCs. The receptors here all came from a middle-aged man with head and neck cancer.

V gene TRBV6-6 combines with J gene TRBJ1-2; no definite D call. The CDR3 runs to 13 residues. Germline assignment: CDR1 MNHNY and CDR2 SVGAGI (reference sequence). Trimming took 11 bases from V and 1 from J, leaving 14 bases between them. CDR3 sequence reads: CAGAALINYGYTF. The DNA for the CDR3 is TGTGCCGGCGCCGCCTTGATTAACTATGGCTACACCTTC.

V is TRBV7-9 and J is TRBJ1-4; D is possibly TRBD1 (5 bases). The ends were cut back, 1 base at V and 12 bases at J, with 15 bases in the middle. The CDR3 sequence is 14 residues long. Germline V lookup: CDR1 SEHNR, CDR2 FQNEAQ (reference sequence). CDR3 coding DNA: TGTGCCAGCAGCTTAGACGGGACCATAGGACAACTGTTTTTT. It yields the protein CASSLDGTIGQLFF. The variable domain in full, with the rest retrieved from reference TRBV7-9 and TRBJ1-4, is DTGVSQNPRHKITKRGQNVTFRCDPISEHNRLYWYRQTLGQGPEFLTYFQNEAQLEKSRLLSDRFSAERPKGSFSTLEIQRTEQGDSAMYLCASSLDGTIGQLFFGSGTQLSVL.

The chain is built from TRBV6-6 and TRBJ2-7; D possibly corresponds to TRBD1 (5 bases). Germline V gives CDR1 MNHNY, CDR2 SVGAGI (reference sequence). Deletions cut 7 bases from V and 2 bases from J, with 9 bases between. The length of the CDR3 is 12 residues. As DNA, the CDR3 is TGTGCCAGCACAGCAGGGACCTACGAGCAGTACTTC. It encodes CASTAGTYEQYF.

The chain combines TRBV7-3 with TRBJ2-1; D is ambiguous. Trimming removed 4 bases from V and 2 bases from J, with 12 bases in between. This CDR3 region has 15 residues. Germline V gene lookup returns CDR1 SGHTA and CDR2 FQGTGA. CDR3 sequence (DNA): TGTGCCAGCAGCTCTAGGTTCGGTACCTACAATGAGCAGTTCTTC. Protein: CASSSRFGTYNEQFF.

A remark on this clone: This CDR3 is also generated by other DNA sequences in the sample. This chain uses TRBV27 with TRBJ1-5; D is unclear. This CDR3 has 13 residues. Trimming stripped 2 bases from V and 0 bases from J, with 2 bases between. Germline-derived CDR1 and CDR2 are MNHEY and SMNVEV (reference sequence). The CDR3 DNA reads TGTGCCAGCAGTTTAGGTAGCAATCAGCCCCAGCATTTT. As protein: CASSLGSNQPQHF.

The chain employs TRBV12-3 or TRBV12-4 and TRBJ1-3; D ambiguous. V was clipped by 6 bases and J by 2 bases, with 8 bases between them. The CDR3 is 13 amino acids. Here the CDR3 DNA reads TGTGCCAGCAGACCCGAACCTGGAAACACCATATATTTT. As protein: CASRPEPGNTIYF.

The CDR3 sequence: CATHRQPRETQYF. The DNA for the CDR3 is TGTGCCACCCATAGGCAGCCTAGGGAGACCCAGTACTTC. V is TRBV6-6 and J is TRBJ2-5, with no clear D. Per germline, CDR1 MNHNY and CDR2 SVGAGI (reference sequence). Trimming took off 10 bases at V and 5 bases at J, with 17 bases between the two ends. This CDR3 is built from 13 residues.

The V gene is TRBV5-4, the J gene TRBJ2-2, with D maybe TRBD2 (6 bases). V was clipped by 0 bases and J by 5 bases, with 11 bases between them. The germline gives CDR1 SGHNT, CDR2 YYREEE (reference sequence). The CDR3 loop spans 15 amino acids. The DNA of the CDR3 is TGTGCCAGCAGCTTGGGGGGAGGACGTACCGGGGAGCTGTTTTTT. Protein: CASSLGGGRTGELFF.

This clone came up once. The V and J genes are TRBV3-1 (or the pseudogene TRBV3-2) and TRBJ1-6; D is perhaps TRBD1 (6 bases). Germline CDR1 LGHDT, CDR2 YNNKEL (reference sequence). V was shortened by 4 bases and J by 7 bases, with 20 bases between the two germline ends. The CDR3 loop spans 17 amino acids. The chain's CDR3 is CASSLPLGGGENSPLHF. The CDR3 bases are TGTGCCAGCAGCCTACCGTTGGGGGGGGGCGAAAATTCACCCCTCCACTTT.

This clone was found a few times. The CDR3 spells CASSPPEGYPYEQYF. The CDR3 nucleotides are TGTGCCAGCTCACCGCCCGAAGGGTACCCCTACGAGCAGTACTTC. The chain carries TRBV18 and TRBJ2-7; D is uncertain. Looked up from germline, CDR1 is KGHSH and CDR2 is LQKENI. The CDR3 consists of 15 residues. Trimming removed 3 bases from V and 2 bases from J, with 14 bases in between.

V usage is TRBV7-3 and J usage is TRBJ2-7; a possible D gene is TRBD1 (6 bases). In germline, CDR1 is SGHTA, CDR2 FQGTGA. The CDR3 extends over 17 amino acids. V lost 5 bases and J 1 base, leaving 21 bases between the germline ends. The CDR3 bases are TGTGCCAGCAGCCCTCATGGGGGTGAAGGGGGTTCCTACGAGCAGTACTTC. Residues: CASSPHGGEGGSYEQYF.

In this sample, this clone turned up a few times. CDR3 region: CASSLVLDNTEAFF. In nucleotides, the CDR3 is TGTGCCAGCAGCTTAGTTTTGGATAACACTGAAGCTTTCTTT. This chain connects TRBV7-2 to TRBJ1-1; D ambiguous. Germline loops: CDR1 SGHTA, CDR2 FQGNSA. This CDR3 has 14 residues. Trimming took 1 base from V and 2 from J, leaving 8 bases between them.

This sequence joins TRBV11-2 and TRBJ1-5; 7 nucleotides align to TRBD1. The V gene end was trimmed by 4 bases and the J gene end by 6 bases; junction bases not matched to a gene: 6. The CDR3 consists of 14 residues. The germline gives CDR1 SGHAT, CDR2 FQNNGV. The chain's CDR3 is CASSSTGLGQPQHF. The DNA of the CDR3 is TGTGCCAGCAGCTCGACAGGGCTTGGTCAGCCCCAGCATTTT.

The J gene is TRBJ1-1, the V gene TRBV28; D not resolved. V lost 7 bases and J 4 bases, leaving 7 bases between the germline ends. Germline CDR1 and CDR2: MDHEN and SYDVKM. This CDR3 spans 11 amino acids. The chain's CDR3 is CASTQTTEAFF. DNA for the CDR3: TGTGCCAGCACCCAGACCACTGAAGCTTTCTTT. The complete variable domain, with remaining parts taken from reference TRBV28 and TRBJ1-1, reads DVKVTQSSRYLVKRTGEKVFLECVQDMDHENMFWYRQDPGLGLRLIYFSYDVKMKEKGDIPEGYSVSREKKERFSLILESASTNQTSMYLCASTQTTEAFFGQGTRLTVV.

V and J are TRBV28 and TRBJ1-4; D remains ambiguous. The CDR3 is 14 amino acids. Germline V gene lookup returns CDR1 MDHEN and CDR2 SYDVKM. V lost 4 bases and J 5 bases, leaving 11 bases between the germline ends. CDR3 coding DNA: TGTGCCAGCAGTTCCCCAGTTGGCAATGAAAAACTGTTTTTT. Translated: CASSSPVGNEKLFF.

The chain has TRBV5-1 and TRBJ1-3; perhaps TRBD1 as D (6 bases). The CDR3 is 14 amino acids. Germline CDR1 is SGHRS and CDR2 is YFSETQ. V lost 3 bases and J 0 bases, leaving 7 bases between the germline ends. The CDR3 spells CASSWTDSGNTIYF. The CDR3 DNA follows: TGCGCCAGCAGCTGGACAGACTCTGGAAACACCATATATTTT.

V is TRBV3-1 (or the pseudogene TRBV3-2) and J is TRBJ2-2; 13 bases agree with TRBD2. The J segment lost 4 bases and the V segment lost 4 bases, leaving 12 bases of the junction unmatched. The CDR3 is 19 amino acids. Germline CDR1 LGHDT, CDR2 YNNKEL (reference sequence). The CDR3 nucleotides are TGTGCCAGCAGCCTGAGGACTAGCGGGAGCTTCGGTTCCACCGGGGAGCTGTTTTTT. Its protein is CASSLRTSGSFGSTGELFF.

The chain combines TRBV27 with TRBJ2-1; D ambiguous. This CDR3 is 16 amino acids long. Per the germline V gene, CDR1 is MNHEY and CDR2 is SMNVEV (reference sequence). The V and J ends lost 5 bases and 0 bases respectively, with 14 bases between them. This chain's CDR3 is CASSALAKSSYNEQFF. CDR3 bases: TGTGCCAGCAGTGCTCTCGCCAAGAGCTCCTACAATGAGCAGTTCTTC.

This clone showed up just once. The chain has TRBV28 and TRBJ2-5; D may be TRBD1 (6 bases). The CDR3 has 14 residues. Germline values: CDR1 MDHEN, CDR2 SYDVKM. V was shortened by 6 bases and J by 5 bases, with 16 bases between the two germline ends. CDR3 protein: CASRDSSTWETQYF. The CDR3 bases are TGTGCCAGCAGGGACAGTAGTACGTGGGAGACCCAGTACTTC.

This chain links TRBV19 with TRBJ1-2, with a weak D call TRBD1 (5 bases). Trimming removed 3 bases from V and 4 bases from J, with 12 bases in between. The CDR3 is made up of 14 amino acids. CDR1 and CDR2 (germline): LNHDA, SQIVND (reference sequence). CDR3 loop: CASSIQPGPYGYTF. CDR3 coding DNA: TGTGCCAGTAGTATCCAACCGGGACCCTATGGCTACACCTTC.

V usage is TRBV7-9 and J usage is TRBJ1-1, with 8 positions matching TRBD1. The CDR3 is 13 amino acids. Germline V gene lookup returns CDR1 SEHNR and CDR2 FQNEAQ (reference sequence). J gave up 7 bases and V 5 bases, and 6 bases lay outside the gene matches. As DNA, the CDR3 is TGTGCCAGCAGCCCCTCAGGGGGCGGTGAAGCTTTCTTT. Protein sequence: CASSPSGGGEAFF.

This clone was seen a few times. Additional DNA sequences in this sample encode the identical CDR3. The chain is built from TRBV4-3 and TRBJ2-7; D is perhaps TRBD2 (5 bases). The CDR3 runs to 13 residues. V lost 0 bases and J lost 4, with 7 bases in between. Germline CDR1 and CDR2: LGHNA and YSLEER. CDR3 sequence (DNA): TGCGCCAGCAGCCAAGATCGGGAATACGAGCAGTACTTC. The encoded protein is CASSQDREYEQYF.

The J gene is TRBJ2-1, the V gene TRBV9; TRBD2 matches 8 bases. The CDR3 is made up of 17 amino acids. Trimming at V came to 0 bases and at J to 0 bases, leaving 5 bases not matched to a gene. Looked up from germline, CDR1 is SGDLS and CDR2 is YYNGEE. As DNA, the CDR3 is TGTGCCAGCAGCGTAGACATAGCGGGATTCTCCTACAATGAGCAGTTCTTC. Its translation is CASSVDIAGFSYNEQFF.

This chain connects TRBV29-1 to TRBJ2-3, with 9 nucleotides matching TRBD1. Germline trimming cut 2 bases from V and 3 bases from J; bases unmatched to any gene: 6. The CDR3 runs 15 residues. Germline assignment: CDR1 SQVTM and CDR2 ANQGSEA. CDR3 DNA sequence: TGCAGCGTTGAATCGGGACAGGGAGTAACAGATACGCAGTATTTT. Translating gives CSVESGQGVTDTQYF.

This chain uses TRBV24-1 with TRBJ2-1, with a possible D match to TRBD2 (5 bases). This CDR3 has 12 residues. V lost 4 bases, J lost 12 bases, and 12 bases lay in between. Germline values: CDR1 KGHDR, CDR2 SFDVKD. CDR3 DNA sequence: TGTGCCACCAGTGACGACGGACTGCCGCAGTTCTTC. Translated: CATSDDGLPQFF.

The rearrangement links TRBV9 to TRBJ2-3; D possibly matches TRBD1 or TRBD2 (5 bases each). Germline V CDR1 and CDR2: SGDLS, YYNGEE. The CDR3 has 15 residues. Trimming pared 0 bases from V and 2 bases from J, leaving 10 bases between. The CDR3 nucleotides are TGTGCCAGCAGCGTAGTTTCAGGGACCACAGATACGCAGTATTTT. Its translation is CASSVVSGTTDTQYF.